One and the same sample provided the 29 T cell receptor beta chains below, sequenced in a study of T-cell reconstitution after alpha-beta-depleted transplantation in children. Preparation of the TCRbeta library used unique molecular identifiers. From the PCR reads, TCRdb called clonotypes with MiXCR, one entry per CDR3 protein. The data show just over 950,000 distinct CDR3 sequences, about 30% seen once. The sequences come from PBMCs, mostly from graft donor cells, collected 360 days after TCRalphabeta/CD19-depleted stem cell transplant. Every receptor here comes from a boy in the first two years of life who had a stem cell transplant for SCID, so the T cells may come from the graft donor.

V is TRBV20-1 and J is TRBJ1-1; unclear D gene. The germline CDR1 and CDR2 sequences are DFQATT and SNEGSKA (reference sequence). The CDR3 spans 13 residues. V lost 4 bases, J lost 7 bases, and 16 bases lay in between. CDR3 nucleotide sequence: TGCAGTGCTAAGGGAGAGCAAGAACTTGAAGCTTTCTTT. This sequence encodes CSAKGEQELEAFF.

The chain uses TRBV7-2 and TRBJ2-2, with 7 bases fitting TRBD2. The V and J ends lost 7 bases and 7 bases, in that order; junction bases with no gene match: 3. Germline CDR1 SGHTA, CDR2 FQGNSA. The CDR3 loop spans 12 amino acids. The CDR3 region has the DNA TGTGCCAGCACCGGACTAGGCGGGGAGCTGTTTTTT. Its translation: CASTGLGGELFF.

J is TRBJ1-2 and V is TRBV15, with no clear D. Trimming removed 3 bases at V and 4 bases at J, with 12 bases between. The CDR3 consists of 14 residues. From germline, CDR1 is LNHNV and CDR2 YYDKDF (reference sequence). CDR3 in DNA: TGTGCCACCAGCAGGGAGACTGGGGTCTATGGCTACACCTTC. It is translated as CATSRETGVYGYTF.

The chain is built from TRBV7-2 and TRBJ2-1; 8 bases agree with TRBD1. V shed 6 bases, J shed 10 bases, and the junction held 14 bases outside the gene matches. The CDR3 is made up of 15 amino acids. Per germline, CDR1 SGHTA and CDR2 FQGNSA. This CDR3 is CASSSQTGALSEQFF. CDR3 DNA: TGTGCCAGCAGTTCACAGACAGGGGCACTTTCGGAGCAGTTCTTC. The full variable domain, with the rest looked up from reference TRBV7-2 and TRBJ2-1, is GAGVSQSPSNKVTEKGKDVELRCDPISGHTALYWYRQSLGQGLEFLIYFQGNSAPDKSGLPSDRFSAERTGGSVSTLTIQRTQQEDSAVYLCASSSQTGALSEQFFGPGTRLTVL.

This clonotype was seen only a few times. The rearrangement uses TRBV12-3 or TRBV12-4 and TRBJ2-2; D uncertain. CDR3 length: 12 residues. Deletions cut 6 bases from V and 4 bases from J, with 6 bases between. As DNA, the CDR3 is TGTGCCAGCAGCCCGTTCACCGGGGAGCTGTTTTTT. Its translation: CASSPFTGELFF.

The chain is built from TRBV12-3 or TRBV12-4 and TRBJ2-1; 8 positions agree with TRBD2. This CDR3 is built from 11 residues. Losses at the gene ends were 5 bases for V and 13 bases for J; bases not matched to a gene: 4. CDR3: CASSVGGAQFF. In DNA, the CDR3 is TGTGCCAGCAGTGTCGGGGGGGCACAGTTCTTC.

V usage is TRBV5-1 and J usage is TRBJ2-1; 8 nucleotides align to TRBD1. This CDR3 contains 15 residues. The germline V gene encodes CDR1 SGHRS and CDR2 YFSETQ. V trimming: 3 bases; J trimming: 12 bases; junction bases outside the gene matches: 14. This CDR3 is CASSYQSDRTGSQFF. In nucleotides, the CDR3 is TGCGCCAGCAGCTATCAATCCGATCGGACAGGGTCGCAGTTCTTC. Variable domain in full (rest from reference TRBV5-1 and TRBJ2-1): KAGVTQTPRYLIKTRGQQVTLSCSPISGHRSVSWYQQTPGQGLQFLFEYFSETQRNKGNFPGRFSGRQFSNSRSEMNVSTLELGDSALYLCASSYQSDRTGSQFFGPGTRLTVL.

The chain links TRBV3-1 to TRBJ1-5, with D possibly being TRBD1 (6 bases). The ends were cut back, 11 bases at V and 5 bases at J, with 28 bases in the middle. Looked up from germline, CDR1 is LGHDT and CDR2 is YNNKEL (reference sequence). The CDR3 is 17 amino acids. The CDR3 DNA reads TGTGCCTCCACCCAGCACCTCCCCGGGACACCTTATCAGCCCCAGCATTTT. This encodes CASTQHLPGTPYQPQHF. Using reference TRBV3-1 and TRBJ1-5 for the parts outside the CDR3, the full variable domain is DTAVSQTPKYLVTQMGNDKSIKCEQNLGHDTMYWYKQDSKKFLKIMFSYNNKELIINETVPNRFSPKSPDKAHLNLHINSLELGDSAVYFCASTQHLPGTPYQPQHFGDGTRLSIL.

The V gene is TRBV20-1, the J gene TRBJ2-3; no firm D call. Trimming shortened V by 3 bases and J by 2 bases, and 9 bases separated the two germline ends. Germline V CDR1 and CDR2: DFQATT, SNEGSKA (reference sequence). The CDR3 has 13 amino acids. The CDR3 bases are TGCAGTGCTAGGATGGGATTCACAGATACGCAGTATTTT. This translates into CSARMGFTDTQYF.

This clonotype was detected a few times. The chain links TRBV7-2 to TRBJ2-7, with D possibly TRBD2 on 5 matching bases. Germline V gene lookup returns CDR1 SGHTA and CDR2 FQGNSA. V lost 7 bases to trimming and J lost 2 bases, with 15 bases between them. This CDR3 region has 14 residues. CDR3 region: CASTPAGSPYEQYF. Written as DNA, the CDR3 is TGTGCCAGCACTCCCGCGGGCAGTCCCTACGAGCAGTACTTC.

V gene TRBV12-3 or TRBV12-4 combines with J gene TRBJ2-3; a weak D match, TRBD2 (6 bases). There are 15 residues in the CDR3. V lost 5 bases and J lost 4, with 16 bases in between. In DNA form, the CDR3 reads TGTGCCAGCAGTCCCTCCGGGGACTTTCCAGATACGCAGTATTTT. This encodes CASSPSGDFPDTQYF.

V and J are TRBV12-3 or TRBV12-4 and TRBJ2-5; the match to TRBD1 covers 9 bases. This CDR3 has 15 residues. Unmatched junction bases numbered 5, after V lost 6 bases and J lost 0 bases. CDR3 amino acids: CASRAGTGNQETQYF. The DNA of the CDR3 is TGTGCCAGCAGGGCCGGGACAGGGAACCAAGAGACCCAGTACTTC.

The CDR3 loop is CAISELSVSNTEAFF. The DNA for the CDR3 is TGTGCCATCAGTGAGCTTTCAGTGAGTAACACTGAAGCTTTCTTT. This chain joins TRBV10-3 and TRBJ1-1; D is unresolved. Germline assignment: CDR1 ENHRY and CDR2 SYGVKD. The CDR3 spans 15 residues. V gave up 2 bases and J gave up 2 bases, with 12 bases separating them.

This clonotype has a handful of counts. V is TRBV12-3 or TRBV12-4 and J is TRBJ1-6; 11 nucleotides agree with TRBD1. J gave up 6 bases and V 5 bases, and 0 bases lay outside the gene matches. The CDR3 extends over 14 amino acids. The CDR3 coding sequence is TGTGCCAGCAGTGGACAGGGGGCTAATTCACCCCTCCACTTT. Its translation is CASSGQGANSPLHF.

CDR3 region: CSVTGTLRGMSGEAFF. CDR3 bases: TGCAGCGTCACCGGGACTCTAAGGGGGATGTCGGGGGAAGCTTTCTTT. This chain uses TRBV29-1 with TRBJ1-1; possible D gene TRBD1, 6 bases. V shed 6 bases and J shed 8 bases, with 28 bases lying between them. The CDR3 spans 16 residues. Germline V gene sequence: CDR1 SQVTM, CDR2 ANQGSEA.

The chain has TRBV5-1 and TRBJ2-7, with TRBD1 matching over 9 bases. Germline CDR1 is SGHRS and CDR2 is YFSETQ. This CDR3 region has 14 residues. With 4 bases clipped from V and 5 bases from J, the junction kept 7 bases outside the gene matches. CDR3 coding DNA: TGCGCCAGCAGCGGTGGACAGGGGTCGAACGAGCAGTACTTC. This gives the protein CASSGGQGSNEQYF.

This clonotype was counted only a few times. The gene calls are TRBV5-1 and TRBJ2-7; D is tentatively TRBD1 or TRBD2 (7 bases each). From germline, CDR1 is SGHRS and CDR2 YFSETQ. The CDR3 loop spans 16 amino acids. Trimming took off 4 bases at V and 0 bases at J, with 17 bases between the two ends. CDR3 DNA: TGCGCCAGCAGCCCCAGGGGGGGGGCAACCTCCTACGAGCAGTACTTC. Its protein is CASSPRGGATSYEQYF.

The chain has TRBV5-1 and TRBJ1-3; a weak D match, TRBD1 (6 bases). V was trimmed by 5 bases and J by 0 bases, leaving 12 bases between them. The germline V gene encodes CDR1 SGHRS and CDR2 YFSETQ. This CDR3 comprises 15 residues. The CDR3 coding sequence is TGCGCCAGCAGTTTTGGACAGAACTCTGGAAACACCATATATTTT. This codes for CASSFGQNSGNTIYF.

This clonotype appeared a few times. The CDR3 DNA reads as TGTGCCAGCTCACTCCAACCGGGACCGGACAATGAGCAGTTCTTC. It encodes CASSLQPGPDNEQFF. V usage is TRBV18 and J usage is TRBJ2-1; D tentatively reads TRBD1 or TRBD2 (5 bases each). The CDR3 runs to 15 residues. Germline CDR1 is KGHSH and CDR2 is LQKENI. V was shortened by 4 bases and J by 5 bases, with 15 bases between the two germline ends.

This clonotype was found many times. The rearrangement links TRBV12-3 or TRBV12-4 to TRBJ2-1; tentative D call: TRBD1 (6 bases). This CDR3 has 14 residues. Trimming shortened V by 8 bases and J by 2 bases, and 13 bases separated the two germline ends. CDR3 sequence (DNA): TGTGCCAGCGGGGGCTTGCGGACCTACAATGAGCAGTTCTTC. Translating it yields CASGGLRTYNEQFF.

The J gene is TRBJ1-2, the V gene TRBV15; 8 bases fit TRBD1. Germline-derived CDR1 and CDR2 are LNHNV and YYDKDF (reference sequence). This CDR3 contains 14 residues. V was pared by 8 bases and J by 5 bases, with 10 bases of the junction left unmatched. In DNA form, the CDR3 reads TGTGCCACCGGTGACTCAGGGGGCCTTTATGGCTACACCTTC. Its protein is CATGDSGGLYGYTF.

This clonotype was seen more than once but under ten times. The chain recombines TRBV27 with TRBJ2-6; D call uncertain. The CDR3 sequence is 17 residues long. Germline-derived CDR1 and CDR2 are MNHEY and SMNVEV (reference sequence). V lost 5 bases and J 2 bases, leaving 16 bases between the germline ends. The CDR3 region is CASSPTRPFPGANVLTF. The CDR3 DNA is TGTGCCAGCAGTCCGACCCGGCCATTCCCTGGGGCCAACGTCCTGACTTTC.

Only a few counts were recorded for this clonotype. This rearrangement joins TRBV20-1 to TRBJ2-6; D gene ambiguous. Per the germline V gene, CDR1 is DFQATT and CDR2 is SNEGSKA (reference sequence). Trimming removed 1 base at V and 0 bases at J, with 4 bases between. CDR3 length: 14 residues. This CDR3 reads CSARGNSGANVLTF. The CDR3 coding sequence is TGCAGTGCTAGAGGAAACTCTGGGGCCAACGTCCTGACTTTC.

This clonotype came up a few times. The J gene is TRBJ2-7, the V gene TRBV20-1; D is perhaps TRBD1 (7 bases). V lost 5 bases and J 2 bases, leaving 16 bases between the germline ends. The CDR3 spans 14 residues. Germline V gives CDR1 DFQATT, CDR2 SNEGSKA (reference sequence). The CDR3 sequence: CSAEQGRFTYEQYF. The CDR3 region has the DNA TGCAGTGCTGAACAGGGGAGGTTCACCTACGAGCAGTACTTC.

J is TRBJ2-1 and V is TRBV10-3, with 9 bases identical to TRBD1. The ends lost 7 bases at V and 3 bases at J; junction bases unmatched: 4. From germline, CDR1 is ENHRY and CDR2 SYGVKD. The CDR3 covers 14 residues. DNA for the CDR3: TGTGCCATCAAGAGGACAGGGGACTACAATGAGCAGTTCTTC. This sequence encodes CAIKRTGDYNEQFF.

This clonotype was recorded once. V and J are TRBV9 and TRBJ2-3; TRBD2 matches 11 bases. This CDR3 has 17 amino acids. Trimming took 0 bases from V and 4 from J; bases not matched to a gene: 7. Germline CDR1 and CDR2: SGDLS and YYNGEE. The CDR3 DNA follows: TGTGCCAGCAGCGTAGCGGCTAGCGGGAGGTTGGCAGATACGCAGTATTTT. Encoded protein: CASSVAASGRLADTQYF.

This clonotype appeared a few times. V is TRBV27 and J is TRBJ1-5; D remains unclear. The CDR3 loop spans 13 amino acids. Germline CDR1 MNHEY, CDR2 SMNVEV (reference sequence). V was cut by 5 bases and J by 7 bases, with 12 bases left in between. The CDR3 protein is CASSPGRGQPQHF. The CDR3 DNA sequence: TGTGCCAGCAGTCCCGGGCGCGGCCAGCCCCAGCATTTT.

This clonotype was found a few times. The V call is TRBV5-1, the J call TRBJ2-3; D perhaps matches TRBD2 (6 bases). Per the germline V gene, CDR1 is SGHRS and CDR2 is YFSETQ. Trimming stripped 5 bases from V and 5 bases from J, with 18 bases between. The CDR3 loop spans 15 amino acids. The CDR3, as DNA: TGCGCCAGCAGTGTTGGTTACCGGGGGTTAGATACGCAGTATTTT. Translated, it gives CASSVGYRGLDTQYF.

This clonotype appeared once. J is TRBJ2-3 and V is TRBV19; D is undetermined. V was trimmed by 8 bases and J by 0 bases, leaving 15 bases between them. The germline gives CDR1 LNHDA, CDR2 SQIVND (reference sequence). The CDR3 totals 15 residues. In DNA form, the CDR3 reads TGTGCCAGTGCGGTCACCGGCCTTAGCACAGATACGCAGTATTTT. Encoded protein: CASAVTGLSTDTQYF.